Included here is one T cell receptor beta chain sequence, with context. The data were taken from a study of blood T cell repertoires in COVID-19. Turning to the study itself: PBMCs, B-cell-depleted T cells, or T cells were the source of the cDNA or gDNA that made up the material.

Germline assignment: CDR1 SGHDT and CDR2 YYEEEE. Trimming took off 4 bases at V and 2 bases at J, with 13 bases between the two ends. The CDR3 is 14 amino acids. In the original processing: Amplification from reference gene primers served as the basis for estimated nucleated cell counts. Sequenced by immunoSEQ multiplex PCR; TCRdb stores in-frame clones only, minus some. V, J and clone size are taken as reported in that table, and D and trimming were inferred from the DNA itself. The table shows 250,000 or so clones, with roughly 80% occurring only once. The sequence came from a man older than 75 with acute or convalescent COVID-19. This chain uses TRBV5-6 with TRBJ2-7; perhaps TRBD1 as D (6 bases). The material sequenced was peripheral blood. The CDR3 DNA follows: TGTGCCAGCAGCCGCCAGGGGTTCCCCTACGAGCAGTACTTC. Protein: CASSRQGFPYEQYF.